A single sample gave rise to the 3 T cell receptor beta chains below, sequenced in a study of CD8 T cells in Susac syndrome. The RNA, 0.5 to 1 ug, was put through reverse transcription using random hexamers. TCRdb analysed the immunoSEQ multiplex PCR reads with MiXCR anew, one entry per CDR3 protein. The sample consists of 100,000 to 150,000 distinct CDR3 sequences, around 96% of them appearing once. Sequenced sample: CD8+ T cells from PBMCs. The receptors come from a human donor with Susac syndrome.

The chain recombines TRBV6-1 with TRBJ2-5; 7 bases are a match to TRBD1. V shed 2 bases, J shed 3 bases, and the junction held 12 bases outside the gene matches. The germline V gene encodes CDR1 MNHNS and CDR2 SASEGT. This CDR3 contains 17 residues. The CDR3, as DNA: TGTGCCAGCAGTGAACCCCGACAGGGACGGGGTAAAGAGACCCAGTACTTC. Protein product: CASSEPRQGRGKETQYF.

CDR3 DNA: TGTGCCAGCAGTTTACCCTCACCGGATGAGCAGTTCTTC. The encoded protein is CASSLPSPDEQFF. The genes are TRBV27 and TRBJ2-1; D not resolved. Per the germline V gene, CDR1 is MNHEY and CDR2 is SMNVEV (reference sequence). Between the trimmed V and J ends, which lost 2 bases and 8 bases, there was a span of 10 bases. This CDR3 has 13 residues.

This chain joins TRBV5-6 and TRBJ2-1, with D maybe TRBD1 (5 bases). There are 14 residues in the CDR3. The germline V and J ends were trimmed by 4 bases and 9 bases, with 17 bases remaining between them. The germline gives CDR1 SGHDT, CDR2 YYEEEE. CDR3: CASSVTLGASEQFF. The CDR3 DNA reads TGTGCCAGCAGCGTCACCCTAGGGGCCAGTGAGCAGTTCTTC.